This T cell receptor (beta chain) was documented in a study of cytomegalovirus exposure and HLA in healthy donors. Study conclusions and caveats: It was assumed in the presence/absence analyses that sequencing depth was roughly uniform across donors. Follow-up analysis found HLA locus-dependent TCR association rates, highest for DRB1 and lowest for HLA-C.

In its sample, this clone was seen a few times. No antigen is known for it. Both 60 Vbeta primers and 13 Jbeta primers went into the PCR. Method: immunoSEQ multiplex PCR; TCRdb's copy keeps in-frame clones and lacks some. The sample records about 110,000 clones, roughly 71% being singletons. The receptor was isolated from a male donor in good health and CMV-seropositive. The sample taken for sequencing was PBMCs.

CDR3 sequence reads: CSARREYEQYF. The CDR3 coding sequence is TGCAGTGCTAGAAGAGAGTACGAGCAGTACTTC. V is TRBV20-1 and J is TRBJ2-7; D is unclear. Trimming took off 2 bases at V and 4 bases at J, with 6 bases between the two ends. The CDR3 is 11 residues long. CDR1 and CDR2 (germline): DFQATT, SNEGSKA (reference sequence).